One sample yielded the 11 T cell receptor beta chains listed below, sequenced in a study of regulatory T cells in long-lasting Graves disease. Specified time point: persistent/refractory GD, antithyroid drugs over 5 years with positive TRAb. The TCR library was made from RNA extracted from PBMCs. With iRepertoire HTBI primers and Arm-PCR of CDR3 regions, TCR beta libraries were built. TCRdb reanalysed the multiplex PCR reads using MiXCR and keeps one entry per CDR3 protein. The table includes 700,000 or so distinct CDR3 sequences, 25% to 30% detected once. Material: peripheral blood mononuclear cells (PBMCs), obtained when the disease was refractory, from a patient treated with antithyroid drugs. These receptors were obtained from a female donor with Graves disease.

V is TRBV27 and J is TRBJ1-4; the D is unclear. CDR1 MNHEY and CDR2 SMNVEV come from the germline V gene (reference sequence). V was cut by 1 base and J by 8 bases, with 11 bases left in between. The CDR3 extends over 14 amino acids. This chain's CDR3 is CASSLLVPGEKLFF. Here the CDR3 DNA reads TGTGCCAGCAGTTTATTAGTCCCGGGGGAAAAACTGTTTTTT.

The sample holds a few counts of this clonotype. The CDR3 nucleotides read TGTGCCAGCAGCCCTCGGGGAGGGAATTTCTACGAGCAGTACTTC. Protein: CASSPRGGNFYEQYF. The chain employs TRBV28 and TRBJ2-7; 7 nucleotides agree with TRBD2. CDR3 length: 15 amino acids. Germline V lookup: CDR1 MDHEN, CDR2 SYDVKM. V trimming: 6 bases; J trimming: 3 bases; junction bases outside the gene matches: 11.

This clonotype was seen many times. The rearrangement links TRBV28 to TRBJ1-1; 12 bases match TRBD1. This CDR3 spans 19 amino acids. Germline CDR1 reads MDHEN; CDR2 reads SYDVKM. With V trimmed by 1 base and J by 1 base, 10 bases remained unmatched. The CDR3 is CASSLSGQGARMRNTEAFF. The CDR3 DNA sequence: TGTGCCAGCAGTTTATCGGGACAGGGGGCGCGAATGAGGAACACTGAAGCTTTCTTT.

The chain has TRBV2 and TRBJ1-3, with TRBD1 matching 9 bases. The ends lost 4 bases at V and 4 bases at J; junction bases unmatched: 11. Germline V lookup: CDR1 SNHLY, CDR2 FYNNEI. This CDR3 region has 17 residues. The CDR3 reads CASSVPRTGENGNTIYF. Written as DNA, the CDR3 is TGTGCCAGCAGTGTTCCCAGGACAGGGGAGAACGGAAACACCATATATTTT.

The chain employs TRBV6-2 or TRBV6-3 and TRBJ2-7; maybe TRBD1 (5 bases). The CDR3 has 14 amino acids. V lost 2 bases and J lost 1, with 9 bases in between. Germline-derived CDR1 and CDR2 are MNHEY and SVGEGT. Here the CDR3 DNA reads TGTGCCAGCAGTTACCTCCAGGGTTCCTACGAGCAGTACTTC. Residues: CASSYLQGSYEQYF.

The chain recombines TRBV20-1 with TRBJ1-1, with 8 bases fitting TRBD1. The J segment lost 0 bases and the V segment lost 1 base, leaving 13 bases of the junction unmatched. The V gene's germline CDR1 is DFQATT and CDR2 SNEGSKA (reference sequence). The CDR3 runs 18 residues. The CDR3 loop is CSARAAGGPETMNTEAFF. DNA for the CDR3: TGCAGTGCTAGAGCGGCAGGGGGCCCTGAAACTATGAACACTGAAGCTTTCTTT.

This clonotype was observed a few times. The gene calls are TRBV20-1 and TRBJ2-5; TRBD2 aligns across 8 bases. Germline assignment: CDR1 DFQATT and CDR2 SNEGSKA (reference sequence). The ends lost 0 bases at V and 2 bases at J; junction bases unmatched: 11. The CDR3 length is 17 residues. The CDR3 DNA reads as TGCAGTGCTAGAGATTGGCGGGAGGAACCCCGGCAAGAGACCCAGTACTTC. This gives the protein CSARDWREEPRQETQYF.

The chain has TRBV12-3 or TRBV12-4 and TRBJ2-2, with D uncertain. V shed 7 bases and J shed 6 bases, with 9 bases lying between them. The CDR3 runs to 12 residues. DNA of the CDR3: TGTGCCAGCACCCTAGAAGCCGGGGAGCTGTTTTTT. Protein: CASTLEAGELFF.

This chain links TRBV10-3 with TRBJ1-1; D call uncertain. Looked up from germline, CDR1 is ENHRY and CDR2 is SYGVKD. V was trimmed by 4 bases and J by 6 bases, leaving 15 bases between them. The CDR3 totals 14 residues. Here the CDR3 reads CAISAGGRWAEAFF. CDR3 nucleotide sequence: TGTGCCATCAGTGCGGGCGGGAGGTGGGCTGAAGCTTTCTTT.

In this sample, this clonotype turned up many times. The genes are TRBV28 and TRBJ2-7, with 9 bases fitting TRBD1. V was clipped by 11 bases and J by 4 bases; unmatched bases: 12. CDR3 length: 14 residues. Germline lookup yields CDR1 MDHEN and CDR2 SYDVKM. CDR3 DNA: TGTGCCCCTCGAGGGGGACAGGGAGGTTACGAGCAGTACTTC. Protein: CAPRGGQGGYEQYF.

The chain employs TRBV10-3 and TRBJ2-7; 7 bases fit TRBD1. Losses at the gene ends were 3 bases for V and 4 bases for J; bases not matched to a gene: 18. Germline CDR1 and CDR2: ENHRY and SYGVKD. This CDR3 region has 18 residues. CDR3 amino acids: CAISDLALGGQTRYEQYF. CDR3 in DNA: TGTGCCATCAGTGACCTGGCTCTTGGGGGACAGACCCGTTACGAGCAGTACTTC.